This T cell receptor beta chain was identified in a study of blood T cell repertoires in COVID-19. Trimming took 6 bases from V and 4 from J; bases not matched to a gene: 10. Germline V gene lookup returns CDR1 SGDLS and CDR2 YYNGEE. The length of the CDR3 is 15 residues. Original processing notes: Estimation of nucleated cell counts relied on the amplification of reference gene primers. Produced via immunoSEQ multiplex PCR; TCRdb's table is partial and in-frame only. V and J calls and clone size are given by that table; D and trimming were obtained from the DNA. Altogether approximately 100,000 clones are present, about 89% being singletons, with the ten largest covering roughly 10%.

The sequenced material came from peripheral blood. V gene TRBV9 combines with J gene TRBJ2-1; 7 bases agree with TRBD2. The source of this sequence is a woman aged 25 to 39 with acute or convalescent COVID-19. The CDR3, as DNA: TGTGCCAGCAACAATGCGGGGGAAAATTACAATGAGCAGTTCTTC. It yields the protein CASNNAGENYNEQFF.